A single sample gave rise to the 19 T cell receptor beta chains below, sequenced in a study of identifying expanded T cells in peripheral blood. Sequenced by immunoSEQ multiplex PCR; TCRdb stores in-frame clones only, minus some. The sample includes more than 65,000 clones, about 91% of them seen just once. Sequencing used blood. These receptor sequences come from a person aged 18-70 years in good health.

The chain has TRBV9 and TRBJ1-4; TRBD1 aligns across 9 bases. The ends lost 4 bases at V and 6 bases at J; junction bases unmatched: 7. This CDR3 contains 15 residues. Germline V lookup: CDR1 SGDLS, CDR2 YYNGEE. For the CDR3, the DNA is TGTGCCAGCAGCTACCGGGACAGGGCTCATGAAAAACTGTTTTTT. Protein: CASSYRDRAHEKLFF. Filled out from reference TRBV9 and TRBJ1-4, the complete variable domain reads DSGVTQTPKHLITATGQRVTLRCSPRSGDLSVYWYQQSLDQGLQFLIQYYNGEERAKGNILERFSAQQFPDLHSELNLSSLELGDSALYFCASSYRDRAHEKLFFGSGTQLSVL.

The chain carries TRBV19 and TRBJ2-7; TRBD2 matches 8 bases. The CDR3 is 14 amino acids. With V trimmed by 4 bases and J by 4 bases, 6 bases remained unmatched. Germline V CDR1 and CDR2: LNHDA, SQIVND (reference sequence). The CDR3 DNA is TGTGCCAGTAGTAAGCCGGGACTAGGTTACGAGCAGTACTTC. It codes for CASSKPGLGYEQYF. Full variable domain (remainder filled in from reference TRBV19 and TRBJ2-7): DGGITQSPKYLFRKEGQNVTLSCEQNLNHDAMYWYRQDPGQGLRLIYYSQIVNDFQKGDIAEGYSVSREKKESFPLTVTSAQKNPTAFYLCASSKPGLGYEQYFGPGTRLTVT.

The chain carries TRBV6-1 and TRBJ1-1; TRBD1 might be the D (6 bases). Trimming took 10 bases from V and 0 from J, leaving 15 bases between them. Looked up from germline, CDR1 is MNHNS and CDR2 is SASEGT. This CDR3 region has 14 residues. The CDR3 coding sequence is TGTGCCATTATTAACAGGGAAATGAACACTGAAGCTTTCTTT. Protein sequence: CAIINREMNTEAFF.

The V gene is TRBV7-6, the J gene TRBJ2-7; D is perhaps TRBD1 (5 bases). The CDR3 has 14 amino acids. In germline, CDR1 is SGHVS, CDR2 FNYEAQ. Trimming pared 4 bases from V and 7 bases from J, leaving 17 bases between. The CDR3 loop reads CASSSTSGIGEQYF. CDR3 DNA sequence: TGTGCCAGCAGCTCGACGTCAGGGATTGGGGAGCAGTACTTC.

The chain has TRBV7-2 and TRBJ1-3; D gene ambiguous. The CDR3 is 14 residues long. Germline V gene lookup returns CDR1 SGHTA and CDR2 FQGNSA. Trimming left V 1 base short and J 2 bases short, with 6 bases between. The CDR3 loop reads CASSLEATGNTIYF. As DNA, the CDR3 is TGTGCCAGCAGCTTAGAAGCGACTGGAAACACCATATATTTT.

A single count supports this clone. The chain links TRBV5-1 to TRBJ1-1; TRBD1 is a possible D gene (6 bases). The V end was cut by 5 bases, the J end by 11 bases, with 19 bases between. The germline V gene has CDR1 SGHRS and CDR2 YFSETQ. The CDR3 has 13 residues. CDR3 coding DNA: TGCGCCAGCAGACCATCTCAGGGGAGGGGCGCTTTCTTT. Its translation: CASRPSQGRGAFF.

The chain joins TRBV2 to TRBJ1-2; TRBD1 is a possible D gene (5 bases). CDR1 and CDR2 (germline): SNHLY, FYNNEI. The CDR3 covers 14 residues. V was cut by 4 bases and J by 7 bases, with 16 bases left in between. The CDR3 DNA reads as TGTGCCAGCAGTGGGCCCCAGGGAGTTGGTGGCTACACCTTC. This codes for CASSGPQGVGGYTF.

This chain links TRBV5-4 with TRBJ2-3; the D is unclear. CDR1 is SGHNT and CDR2 is YYREEE in the germline V gene (reference sequence). This CDR3 comprises 15 residues. Trimming left V 4 bases short and J 0 bases short, with 12 bases between. The CDR3: CASSLATASTDTQYF. Written as DNA, the CDR3 is TGTGCCAGCAGCCTCGCCACAGCAAGCACAGATACGCAGTATTTT.

The V and J genes are TRBV5-1 and TRBJ2-1, with 11 bases fitting TRBD2. The CDR3 sequence is 16 residues long. The germline V gene encodes CDR1 SGHRS and CDR2 YFSETQ. The trim removed 3 bases at V and 5 bases at J, leaving 7 bases unmatched. The chain's CDR3 is CASSSQPTSGDNEQFF. The CDR3, as DNA: TGCGCCAGCAGCTCCCAACCGACTAGCGGGGACAATGAGCAGTTCTTC.

The table lists this clone with a count of one. The chain carries TRBV7-8 and TRBJ2-1; D may be TRBD2 (6 bases). Germline V gives CDR1 SGHVS, CDR2 FQNEAQ. This CDR3 comprises 14 residues. V was clipped by 1 base and J by 7 bases, with 11 bases between them. CDR3 sequence reads: CASSLVGGRNEQFF. In DNA form, the CDR3 reads TGTGCCAGCAGCTTAGTCGGAGGGAGGAATGAGCAGTTCTTC.

As regards this clone: Other nucleotide sequences from this sample produce the same CDR3. The rearrangement uses TRBV20-1 and TRBJ2-3; the D gene is possibly TRBD2 (5 bases). This CDR3 region has 11 residues. Trimming removed 3 bases from V and 4 bases from J, with 5 bases in between. The germline CDR1 and CDR2 sequences are DFQATT and SNEGSKA (reference sequence). CDR3 region: CSASSADTQYF. DNA for the CDR3: TGCAGTGCTAGTAGCGCAGATACGCAGTATTTT.

The chain couples TRBV7-9 to TRBJ2-7; weak D call: TRBD2 (6 bases). CDR3 length: 15 residues. Germline V gene data show CDR1 as SEHNR and CDR2 as FQNEAQ (reference sequence). V lost 2 bases and J 6 bases, leaving 17 bases between the germline ends. Here the CDR3 reads CASSLIGLASGEQYF. The CDR3 DNA reads as TGTGCCAGCAGCTTAATAGGGCTAGCGTCGGGCGAGCAGTACTTC.

This chain joins TRBV5-8 and TRBJ1-1, with 7 bases lining up with TRBD1. Germline loops: CDR1 SGHTS, CDR2 YDEGEE. This CDR3 is built from 18 residues. J gave up 6 bases and V 0 bases, and 17 bases lay outside the gene matches. The CDR3 is CASSLEDLGGGGHAEAFF. In DNA, the CDR3 is TGTGCCAGCAGCTTGGAGGATCTAGGGGGCGGGGGGCACGCTGAAGCTTTCTTT.

The V gene is TRBV7-2, the J gene TRBJ1-2; TRBD1 aligns across 7 bases. The V gene's germline CDR1 is SGHTA and CDR2 FQGNSA. The CDR3 is 17 amino acids. Germline trimming cut 1 base from V and 4 bases from J; bases unmatched to any gene: 12. The DNA for the CDR3 is TGTGCCAGCAGCTTAGTGGGGGTGCGGACAGGTACCTATGGCTACACCTTC. As protein: CASSLVGVRTGTYGYTF. Together with reference TRBV7-2 and TRBJ1-2, the CDR3 gives the full variable domain: GAGVSQSPSNKVTEKGKDVELRCDPISGHTALYWYRQSLGQGLEFLIYFQGNSAPDKSGLPSDRFSAERTGGSVSTLTIQRTQQEDSAVYLCASSLVGVRTGTYGYTFGSGTRLTVV.

The gene calls are TRBV7-9 and TRBJ2-1; the D gene is possibly TRBD2 (6 bases). This CDR3 comprises 13 residues. The germline gives CDR1 SEHNR, CDR2 FQNEAQ (reference sequence). Trimming left V 4 bases short and J 3 bases short, with 7 bases between. The CDR3: CASSSGSYNEQFF. The DNA for the CDR3 is TGTGCCAGCAGCTCCGGGAGCTACAATGAGCAGTTCTTC.

The table lists this clone with a few counts. The CDR3 is CASSLDLGSGANVLTF. The CDR3 DNA reads as TGTGCCAGCAGCTTGGATCTCGGGTCTGGGGCCAACGTCCTGACTTTC. V and J are TRBV5-6 and TRBJ2-6; D unclear. This CDR3 has 16 amino acids. Germline V gene lookup returns CDR1 SGHDT and CDR2 YYEEEE. V was cut by 0 bases and J by 1 base, with 8 bases left in between.

The chain joins TRBV29-1 to TRBJ1-1; a possible D gene is TRBD1 (5 bases). In germline, CDR1 is SQVTM, CDR2 ANQGSEA. V was pared by 4 bases and J by 11 bases, with 14 bases between. The CDR3 contains 11 residues. As DNA, the CDR3 is TGCAGCGTTGTGGGGCAGGTGGAGGCTTTCTTT. Protein: CSVVGQVEAFF.

In its sample, this clone was seen a few times. This chain connects TRBV10-1 to TRBJ1-4; tentative D call: TRBD1 (5 bases). This CDR3 has 13 residues. Between the trimmed V and J ends, which lost 3 bases and 11 bases, there was a span of 13 bases. Germline CDR1 and CDR2: WNHNN and SYGVQD (reference sequence). The CDR3 here is CASSETGGRKLFF. CDR3 bases: TGCGCCAGCAGTGAAACCGGGGGTAGGAAACTGTTTTTT.

J is TRBJ2-3 and V is TRBV29-1, with D possibly called TRBD1 or TRBD2 (6 bases each). The V and J ends lost 4 bases and 1 base respectively, with 9 bases between them. Germline loops: CDR1 SQVTM, CDR2 ANQGSEA. The length of the CDR3 is 13 residues. The CDR3 nucleotides read TGCAGCGTTGCGGAGGGGGGCACAGATACGCAGTATTTT. As protein: CSVAEGGTDTQYF.